This T cell receptor (beta chain) comes out of a study of blood T cell repertoires in COVID-19. The ends lost 2 bases at V and 1 base at J; junction bases unmatched: 3. There are 15 residues in the CDR3. Germline CDR1 SGHTA, CDR2 FQGNSA. The method was immunoSEQ multiplex PCR; TCRdb's version includes in-frame clones alone and lacks a portion of them. Here the sample spans about 140,000 clones, approximately 80% being singletons. Sequenced material: peripheral blood. The receptor was isolated from a woman older than 75 with active or convalescent COVID-19. The genes are TRBV7-2 and TRBJ2-7, with 9 bases identical to TRBD2. As DNA, the CDR3 is TGTGCCAGCAGCTTACAGCGGGGGGTTTCCTACGAGCAGTACTTC. Amino acid sequence: CASSLQRGVSYEQYF.